Sequencing of this TCR beta chain was carried out in a study of T cells and copy number aberrations in small-cell lung cancer (dated by TCRdb to about 2021). Background for the entire study: TCR repertoire sequencing was paired with whole-exome sequencing of the same tumor regions to relate T cell metrics to mutations and copy number aberrations. Tumor TCR data existed for roughly 16 patients, and some 15 patients had TCR data from both tumor tissue and normal tissue.

The CDR3 has 15 amino acids, counting the end cysteine and phenylalanine. Only the CDR3 part of the read is kept: 45 bases, read in frame from the first base. The germline V gene yields LGHNA for CDR1 and YNFKEQ for CDR2. The trim is 0 bases for V and 1 base for J, with a gap of 9 bases between the germline ends. On this clone itself: The specificity of this receptor is unknown. No per-base quality is available; no much larger clone lies one base away.

Overall results and qualifications from the work: The TCR repertoire was highly heterogeneous across regions: about 79.9-98% of clones were restricted to a single region, a lower overlap than in localized NSCLC. A negative correlation was found between higher copy number aberration burden and tumor T-cell density, richness and clonality. Because surgical resection is uncommon in small-cell lung cancer, the study was limited by a small sample size, and the findings need validation. Tumors had lower T-cell density, richness and clonality than adjacent lung tissue, but the difference in density was not significant. All specimens consisted of formalin-fixed paraffin-embedded tissue, which is known to introduce sequencing artifacts.

TCR-beta CDR3 regions were amplified from genomic DNA with the immunoSEQ hsTCRB Kit using multiplexed V- and J-gene primers. Unique DNA barcodes were added in a second PCR, and samples were pooled together with a negative and a positive control. Pooled TCR-beta libraries were sequenced on an Illumina MiSeq with a 150-cycle paired-end protocol. From the authors' description of their analysis: Adaptive Biotechnologies processed the raw sequencing data into a report containing normalized, annotated TCR-beta repertoires. T-cell density was computed as TCR-beta templates normalized to usable DNA, which was estimated by amplifying housekeeping genes. Clonality was defined as 1 minus Pielou's evenness, while richness was a count of unique rearrangements. The Jaccard index, the Morisita overlap index, and the proportion of shared top-20 clonotypes were used to quantify intratumor TCR heterogeneity between regions. Entries here come from immuneACCESS through TCRdb and include only in-frame sequences with V and J called. Some clones fail to appear in such tables; in the studies checked, an unresolved V gene covers under half of the shortfall, and the cause of the remainder is unknown. V and J calls and clone size are those listed in that table; D and trimming were worked out from the DNA. Counted in this sample were some 1,300 clones; approximately 83% of them appeared once. Almost 5% of the sample rests with the top ten.

The donors were limited-stage small-cell lung cancer patients whose surgical resection took place in Hangzhou, China, between 2008 and 2020. All donors were treated with upfront surgery without preoperative chemotherapy or radiotherapy, and immunotherapy was not given to any donor before or after surgery. Each of the 20 or so patients in the sequenced cohort was a smoker or a heavy second-hand smoker. To represent spatial heterogeneity of the primary tumors, three regions were collected from each tumor FFPE block using a grid approach. Tumor regions were macrodissected for enrichment of malignant cells, and only regions expected to yield at least 150 ng DNA were selected. Multi-region TCR-beta sequencing of resected limited-stage small-cell lung cancers and of tumor-adjacent lung tissue was performed to characterize T cell repertoire heterogeneity. The AllPrep DNA/RNA FFPE Kit (Qiagen) was used to extract genomic DNA from the FFPE tissue.

The rearranged segments are TRBV4-2 and TRBJ2-5; a tentative D match to TRBD2 spans 6 bases. Sequenced material: tumor tissue. This TCR was recovered from a woman in her forties or fifties with small cell lung cancer. The CDR3 reads as follows: CASSQDSGVQETQYF. The DNA is TGTGCCAGCAGCCAAGATAGCGGTGTCCAAGAGACCCAGTACTTC.